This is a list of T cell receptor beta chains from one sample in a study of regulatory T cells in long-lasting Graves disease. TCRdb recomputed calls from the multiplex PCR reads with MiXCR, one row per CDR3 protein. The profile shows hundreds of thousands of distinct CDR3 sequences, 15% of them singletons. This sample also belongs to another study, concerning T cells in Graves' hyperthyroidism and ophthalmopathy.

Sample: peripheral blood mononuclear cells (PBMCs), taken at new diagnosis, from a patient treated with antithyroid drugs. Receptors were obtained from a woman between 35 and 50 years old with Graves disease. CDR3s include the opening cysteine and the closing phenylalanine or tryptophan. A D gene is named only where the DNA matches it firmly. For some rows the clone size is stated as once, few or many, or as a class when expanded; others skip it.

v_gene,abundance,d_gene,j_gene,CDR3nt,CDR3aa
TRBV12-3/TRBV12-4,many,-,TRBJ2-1,TGTGCCAGCAGCCGCGGGACGGCTGGTGAGCAGTTCTTC,CASSRGTAGEQFF
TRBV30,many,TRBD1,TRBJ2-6,TGTGCCTGGAAGGGACAGTCTGGGGCCAACGTCCTGACTTTC,CAWKGQSGANVLTF
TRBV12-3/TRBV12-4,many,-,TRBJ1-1,TGTGCCAGCAGTTTAACCCTTTCGAACACTGAAGCTTTCTTT,CASSLTLSNTEAFF
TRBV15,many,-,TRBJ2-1,TGTGCCACCAGCAGAGAGATTCCCGGATTCAATGAGCAGTTCTTC,CATSREIPGFNEQFF
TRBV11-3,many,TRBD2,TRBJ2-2,TGTGCCAGCAGCCCTCCGGGACTAGCGGGAAGGGGGGAGCTGTTTTTT,CASSPPGLAGRGELFF
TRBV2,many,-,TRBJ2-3,TGTGCCAGCACCGGCCCAACTACCACTAGCACAGATACGCAGTATTTT,CASTGPTTTSTDTQYF
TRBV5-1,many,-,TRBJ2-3,TGCGCCAGCAGCTTGTATACCCCCCGGGATACGCAGTATTTT,CASSLYTPRDTQYF
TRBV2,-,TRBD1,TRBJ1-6,TGTGCCAGCAGTTCGGACAGGGCTAATTCACCCCTCCACTTT,CASSSDRANSPLHF
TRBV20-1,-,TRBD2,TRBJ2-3,TGCAGTGCTAACGGCGGGGGGGCGGATACGCAGTATTTT,CSANGGGADTQYF
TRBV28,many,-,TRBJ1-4,TGTGCCAGCAGTTCGCCCCTTTCGGTCGGGGATAATGAAAAACTGTTTTTT,CASSSPLSVGDNEKLFF
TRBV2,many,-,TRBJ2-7,TGTGCCAGCACTTTCTCGACTAGTTACGAGCAGTACTTC,CASTFSTSYEQYF
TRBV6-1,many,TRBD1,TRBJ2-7,TGTGCCAGCAGTCCCGGGACAGGGAAATCCTACGAGCAGTACTTC,CASSPGTGKSYEQYF
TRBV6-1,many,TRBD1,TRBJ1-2,TGTGCCGCCGGGACAGGTGTTTATGGCTACACCTTC,CAAGTGVYGYTF
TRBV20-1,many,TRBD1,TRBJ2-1,TGCAGTGCTAGCCGGGGACAGTGGAGCTCCTACAATGAGCAGTTCTTC,CSASRGQWSSYNEQFF
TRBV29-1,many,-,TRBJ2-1,TGCAGCGTTGAGGCCAGGGCGAATGAGCAGTTCTTC,CSVEARANEQFF
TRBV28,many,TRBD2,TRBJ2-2,TGTGCCAGCAGTCCGGATAGCGGGAGGTTGGTCGCCGGGGAGCTGTTTTTT,CASSPDSGRLVAGELFF
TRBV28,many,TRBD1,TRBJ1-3,TGTGCCAGCAGTCCGCACGACAGGGGAGCTGGAAACACCATATATTTT,CASSPHDRGAGNTIYF
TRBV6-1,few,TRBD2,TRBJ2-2,TGTGCCAGCAGTGCCCTAGCGGGGGGGAACACCGGGGAGCTGTTTTTT,CASSALAGGNTGELFF
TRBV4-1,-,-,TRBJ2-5,TGCGCCAGCAGCCCACACCTCGGACGGGAACAAGAGACCCAGTACTTC,CASSPHLGREQETQYF
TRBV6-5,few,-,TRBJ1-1,TGTGCCAGCAGTTACACGGAATACGGCACTGAAGCTTTCTTT,CASSYTEYGTEAFF
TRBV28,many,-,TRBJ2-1,TGTGCCAGCAGTTTATGGCCCGCAGGGAACAATGAGCAGTTCTTC,CASSLWPAGNNEQFF
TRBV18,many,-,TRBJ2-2,TGTGCCAGCTCACCACCGGGACACCCCACCGGGGAGCTGTTTTTT,CASSPPGHPTGELFF
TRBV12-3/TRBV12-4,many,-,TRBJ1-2,TGTGCCAGCAGTTTAGTTGTCACAGGCTACTATGGCTACACCTTC,CASSLVVTGYYGYTF
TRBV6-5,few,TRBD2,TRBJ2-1,TGTGCCAGCAGTTACTCTCGCAGGACAGGACTAGCGGGAGCCAATGAGCAGTTCTTC,CASSYSRRTGLAGANEQFF
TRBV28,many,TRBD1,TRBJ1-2,TGTGCCAGCAGTCTGACTGACAGGGGGGACTATGGCTACACCTTC,CASSLTDRGDYGYTF
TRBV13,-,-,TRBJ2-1,TGTGCCAGCAGCCGTAGTTGGCGAGCCGGGCACGATGAGCAGTTCTTC,CASSRSWRAGHDEQFF
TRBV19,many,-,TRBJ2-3,TGTGCCAGTAGTCCACTCCTTAGCACAGATACGCAGTATTTT,CASSPLLSTDTQYF
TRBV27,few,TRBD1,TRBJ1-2,TGTGCCAGCAGTTCCGCGGACAGGGTGGCTGGCTACACCTTC,CASSSADRVAGYTF
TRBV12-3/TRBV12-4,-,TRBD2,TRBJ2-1,TGTGCCAGCAAGTTAAGGGGCTTATATAGCGGGAGGGACTATGAGCAGTTCTTC,CASKLRGLYSGRDYEQFF
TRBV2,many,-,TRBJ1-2,TGTGCCAGCAGTGAAAGCCAGGGCGGCTATGGCTACACCTTC,CASSESQGGYGYTF
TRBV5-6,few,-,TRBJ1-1,TGTGCCAGCAGCTTGGCCCTCACTGAAGCTTTCTTT,CASSLALTEAFF
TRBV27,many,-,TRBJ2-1,TGTGCCAGCAGTTTGAATGTGGATGAGCAGTTCTTC,CASSLNVDEQFF
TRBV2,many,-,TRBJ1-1,TGTGCCAGCAGGGTTCGACGGACCCCAGGGGAGGGGAACACTGAAGCTTTCTTT,CASRVRRTPGEGNTEAFF
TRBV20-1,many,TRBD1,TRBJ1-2,TGCAGTGCTAGTACAGGGGGGAACGTCTATGGCTACACCTTC,CSASTGGNVYGYTF
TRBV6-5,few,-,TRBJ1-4,TGTGCCAGCAGTTACGACAGAGGGCGTGAAAAACTGTTTTTT,CASSYDRGREKLFF
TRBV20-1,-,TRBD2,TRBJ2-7,TGCAGTGCTATGGGACTAGCGGGCGCAGGGTCCTACGAGCAGTACTTC,CSAMGLAGAGSYEQYF
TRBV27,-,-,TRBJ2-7,TGTGCCAGCAGTTTAAGAGGGGGACATCTCTACGAGCAGTACTTC,CASSLRGGHLYEQYF